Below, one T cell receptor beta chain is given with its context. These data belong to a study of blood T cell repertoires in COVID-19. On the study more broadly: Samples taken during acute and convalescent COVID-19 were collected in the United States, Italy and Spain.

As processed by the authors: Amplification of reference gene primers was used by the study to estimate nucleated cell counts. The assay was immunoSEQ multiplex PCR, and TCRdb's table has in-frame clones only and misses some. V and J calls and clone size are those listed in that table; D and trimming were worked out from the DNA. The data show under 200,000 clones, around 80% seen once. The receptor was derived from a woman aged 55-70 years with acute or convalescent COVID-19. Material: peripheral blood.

In DNA, the CDR3 is TGTGCCAGTAGTATAGAACCGGGACAAGCGAACACTGAAGCTTTCTTT. Translation gives CASSIEPGQANTEAFF. This chain links TRBV19 with TRBJ1-1, with a possible D match to TRBD1 (6 bases). Germline V CDR1 and CDR2: LNHDA, SQIVND (reference sequence). The CDR3 is made up of 16 amino acids. Trimming removed 0 bases from V and 1 base from J, with 12 bases in between.